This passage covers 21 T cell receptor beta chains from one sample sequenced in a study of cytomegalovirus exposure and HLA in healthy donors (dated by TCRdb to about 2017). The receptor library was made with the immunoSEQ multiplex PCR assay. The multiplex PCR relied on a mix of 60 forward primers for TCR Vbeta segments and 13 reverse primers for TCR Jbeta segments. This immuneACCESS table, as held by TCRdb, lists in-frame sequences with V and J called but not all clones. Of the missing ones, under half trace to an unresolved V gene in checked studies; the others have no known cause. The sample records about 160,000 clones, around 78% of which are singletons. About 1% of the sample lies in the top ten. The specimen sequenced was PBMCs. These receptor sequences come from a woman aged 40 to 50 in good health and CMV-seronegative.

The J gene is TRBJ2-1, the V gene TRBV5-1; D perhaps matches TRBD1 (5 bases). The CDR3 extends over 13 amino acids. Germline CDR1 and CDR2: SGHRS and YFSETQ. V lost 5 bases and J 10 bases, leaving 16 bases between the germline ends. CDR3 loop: CASRQSQGNEQFF. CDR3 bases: TGCGCCAGCAGACAATCTCAGGGCAACGAGCAGTTCTTC.

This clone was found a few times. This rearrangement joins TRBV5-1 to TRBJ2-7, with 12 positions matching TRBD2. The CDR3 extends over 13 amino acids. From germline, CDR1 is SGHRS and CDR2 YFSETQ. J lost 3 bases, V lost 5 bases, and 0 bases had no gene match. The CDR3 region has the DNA TGCGCCAGCAGACTAGCGGGAGGCTACGAGCAGTACTTC. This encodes CASRLAGGYEQYF. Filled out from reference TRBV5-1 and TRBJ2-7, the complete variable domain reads KAGVTQTPRYLIKTRGQQVTLSCSPISGHRSVSWYQQTPGQGLQFLFEYFSETQRNKGNFPGRFSGRQFSNSRSEMNVSTLELGDSALYLCASRLAGGYEQYFGPGTRLTVT.

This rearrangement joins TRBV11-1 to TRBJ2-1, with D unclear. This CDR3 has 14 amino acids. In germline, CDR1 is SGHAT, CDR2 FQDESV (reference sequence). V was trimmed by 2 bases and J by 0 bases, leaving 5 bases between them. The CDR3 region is CASSLQISYNEQFF. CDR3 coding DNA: TGTGCCAGCAGCTTACAGATCTCCTACAATGAGCAGTTCTTC.

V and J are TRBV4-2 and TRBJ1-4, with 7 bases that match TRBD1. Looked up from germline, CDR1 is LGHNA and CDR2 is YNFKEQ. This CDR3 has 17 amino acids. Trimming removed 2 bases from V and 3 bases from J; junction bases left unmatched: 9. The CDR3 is CASSQRPQGEANEKLFF. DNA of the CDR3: TGTGCCAGCAGCCAACGCCCCCAGGGGGAGGCTAATGAAAAACTGTTTTTT.

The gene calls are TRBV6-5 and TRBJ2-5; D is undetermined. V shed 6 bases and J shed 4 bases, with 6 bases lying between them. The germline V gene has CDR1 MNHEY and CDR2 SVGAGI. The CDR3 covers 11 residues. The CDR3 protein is CASRTGETQYF. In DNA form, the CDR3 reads TGTGCCAGCAGGACGGGAGAGACCCAGTACTTC.

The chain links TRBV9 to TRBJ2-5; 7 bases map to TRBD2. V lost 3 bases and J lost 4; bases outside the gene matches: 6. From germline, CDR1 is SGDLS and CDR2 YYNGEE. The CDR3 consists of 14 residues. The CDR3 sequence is CASSAWGGAETQYF. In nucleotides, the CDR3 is TGTGCCAGCAGCGCCTGGGGGGGAGCAGAGACCCAGTACTTC.

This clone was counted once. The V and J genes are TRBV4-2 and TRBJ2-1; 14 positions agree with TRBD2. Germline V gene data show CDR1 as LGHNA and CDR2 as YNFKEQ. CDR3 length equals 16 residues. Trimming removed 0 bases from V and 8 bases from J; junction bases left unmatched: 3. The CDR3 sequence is CASSQEGTSGRDEQFF. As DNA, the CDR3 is TGTGCCAGCAGCCAAGAAGGGACTAGCGGGAGAGATGAGCAGTTCTTC.

This chain's CDR3 is CASSAFTGTNTEAFF. The CDR3, as DNA: TGTGCCAGCAGCGCGTTCACAGGGACGAACACTGAAGCTTTCTTT. The chain links TRBV9 to TRBJ1-1; D is possibly TRBD1 (6 bases). CDR1 SGDLS and CDR2 YYNGEE come from the germline V gene. The CDR3 spans 15 residues. The V end was cut by 3 bases, the J end by 1 base, with 13 bases between.

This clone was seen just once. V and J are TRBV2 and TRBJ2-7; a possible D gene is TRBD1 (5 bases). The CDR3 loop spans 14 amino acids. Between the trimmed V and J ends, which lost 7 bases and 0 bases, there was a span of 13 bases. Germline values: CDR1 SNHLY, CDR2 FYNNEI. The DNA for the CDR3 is TGTGCCAGCACTCAGACAGTTAGCTCCTACGAGCAGTACTTC. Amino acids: CASTQTVSSYEQYF. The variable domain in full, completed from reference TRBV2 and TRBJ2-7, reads EPEVTQTPSHQVTQMGQEVILRCVPISNHLYFYWYRQILGQKVEFLVSFYNNEISEKSEIFDDQFSVERPDGSNFTLKIRSTKLEDSAMYFCASTQTVSSYEQYFGPGTRLTVT.

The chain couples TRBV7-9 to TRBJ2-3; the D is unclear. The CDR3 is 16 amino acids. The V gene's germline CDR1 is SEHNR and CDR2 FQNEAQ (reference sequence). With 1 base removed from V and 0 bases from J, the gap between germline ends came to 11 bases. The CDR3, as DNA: TGTGCCAGCAGCTTAGGTGGTCGAACTAGCACAGATACGCAGTATTTT. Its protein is CASSLGGRTSTDTQYF.

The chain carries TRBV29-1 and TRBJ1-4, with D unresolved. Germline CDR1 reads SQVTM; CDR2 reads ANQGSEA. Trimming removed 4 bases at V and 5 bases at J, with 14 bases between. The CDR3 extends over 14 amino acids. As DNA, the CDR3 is TGCAGCGTTGCCGCAAACCCGGGAAATGAAAAACTGTTTTTT. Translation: CSVAANPGNEKLFF. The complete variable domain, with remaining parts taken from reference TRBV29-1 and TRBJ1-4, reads SAVISQKPSRDICQRGTSLTIQCQVDSQVTMMFWYRQQPGQSLTLIATANQGSEATYESGFVIDKFPISRPNLTFSTLTVSNMSPEDSSIYLCSVAANPGNEKLFFGSGTQLSVL.

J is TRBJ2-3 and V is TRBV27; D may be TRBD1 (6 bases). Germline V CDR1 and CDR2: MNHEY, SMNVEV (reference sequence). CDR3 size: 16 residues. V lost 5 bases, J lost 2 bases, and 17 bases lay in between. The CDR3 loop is CASSLLQGLTTDTQYF. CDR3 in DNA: TGTGCCAGCAGTCTGCTCCAGGGGCTGACCACAGATACGCAGTATTTT.

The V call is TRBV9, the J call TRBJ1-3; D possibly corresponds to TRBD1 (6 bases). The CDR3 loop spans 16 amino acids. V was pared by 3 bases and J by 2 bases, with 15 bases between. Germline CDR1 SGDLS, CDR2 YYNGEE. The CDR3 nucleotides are TGTGCCAGCAGCGCCACCCGGACAGCCCCTGGAAACACCATATATTTT. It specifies CASSATRTAPGNTIYF.

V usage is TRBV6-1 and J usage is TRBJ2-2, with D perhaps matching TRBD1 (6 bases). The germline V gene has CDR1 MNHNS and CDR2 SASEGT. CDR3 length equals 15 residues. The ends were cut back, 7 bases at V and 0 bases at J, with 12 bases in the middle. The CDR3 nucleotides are TGTGCCAGCACGTCCCGGACAGCGAACACCGGGGAGCTGTTTTTT. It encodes CASTSRTANTGELFF.

CDR3 region: CASSKVGGGPTNTGELFF. The CDR3 DNA is TGTGCCAGCAGCAAAGTCGGCGGAGGCCCTACGAACACCGGGGAGCTGTTTTTT. V is TRBV21-1 and J is TRBJ2-2; the tabulated D call, TRBD2, remains unverified against the DNA. TRBV21-1 is labeled a pseudogene. This CDR3 spans 18 amino acids.

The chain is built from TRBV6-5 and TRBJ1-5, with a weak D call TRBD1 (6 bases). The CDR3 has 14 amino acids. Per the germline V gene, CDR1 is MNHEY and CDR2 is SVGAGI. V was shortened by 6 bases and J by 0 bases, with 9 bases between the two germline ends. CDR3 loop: CASRTGYSNQPQHF. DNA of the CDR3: TGTGCCAGCAGAACAGGGTATAGCAATCAGCCCCAGCATTTT.

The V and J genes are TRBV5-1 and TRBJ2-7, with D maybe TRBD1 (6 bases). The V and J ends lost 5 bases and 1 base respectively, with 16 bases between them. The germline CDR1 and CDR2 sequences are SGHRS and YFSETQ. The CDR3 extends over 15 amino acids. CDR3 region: CASRLGGVGSYEQYF. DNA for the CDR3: TGCGCCAGCAGACTAGGGGGAGTTGGGTCCTACGAGCAGTACTTC.

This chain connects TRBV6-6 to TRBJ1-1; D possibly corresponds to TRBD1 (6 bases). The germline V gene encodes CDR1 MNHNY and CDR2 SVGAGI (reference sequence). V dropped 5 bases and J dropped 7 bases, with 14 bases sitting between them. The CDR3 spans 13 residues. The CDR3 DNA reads TGTGCCAGCAGTACCCCGGACAGCCTTGAAGCTTTCTTT. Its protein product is CASSTPDSLEAFF.

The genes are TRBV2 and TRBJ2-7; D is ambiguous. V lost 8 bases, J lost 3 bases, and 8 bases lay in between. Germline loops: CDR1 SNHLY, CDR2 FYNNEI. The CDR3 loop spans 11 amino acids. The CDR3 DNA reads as TGTGCCAGCCAGGCCGTCTACGAGCAGTACTTC. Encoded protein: CASQAVYEQYF.

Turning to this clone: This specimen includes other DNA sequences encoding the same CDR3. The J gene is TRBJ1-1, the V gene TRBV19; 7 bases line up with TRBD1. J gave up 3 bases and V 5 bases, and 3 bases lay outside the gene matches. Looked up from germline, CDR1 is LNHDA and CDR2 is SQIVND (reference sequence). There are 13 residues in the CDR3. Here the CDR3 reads CASSRQGDTEAFF. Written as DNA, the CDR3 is TGTGCCAGTAGTCGACAGGGAGACACTGAAGCTTTCTTT. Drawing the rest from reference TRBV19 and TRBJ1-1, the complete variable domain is DGGITQSPKYLFRKEGQNVTLSCEQNLNHDAMYWYRQDPGQGLRLIYYSQIVNDFQKGDIAEGYSVSREKKESFPLTVTSAQKNPTAFYLCASSRQGDTEAFFGQGTRLTVV.

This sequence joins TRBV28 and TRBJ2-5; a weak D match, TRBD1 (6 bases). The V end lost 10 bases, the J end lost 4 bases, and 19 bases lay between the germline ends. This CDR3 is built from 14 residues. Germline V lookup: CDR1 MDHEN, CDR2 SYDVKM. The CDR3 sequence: CATIGTPGPETQYF. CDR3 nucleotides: TGTGCCACCATTGGGACACCCGGCCCAGAGACCCAGTACTTC. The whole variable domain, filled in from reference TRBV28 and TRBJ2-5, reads DVKVTQSSRYLVKRTGEKVFLECVQDMDHENMFWYRQDPGLGLRLIYFSYDVKMKEKGDIPEGYSVSREKKERFSLILESASTNQTSMYLCATIGTPGPETQYFGPGTRLLVL.